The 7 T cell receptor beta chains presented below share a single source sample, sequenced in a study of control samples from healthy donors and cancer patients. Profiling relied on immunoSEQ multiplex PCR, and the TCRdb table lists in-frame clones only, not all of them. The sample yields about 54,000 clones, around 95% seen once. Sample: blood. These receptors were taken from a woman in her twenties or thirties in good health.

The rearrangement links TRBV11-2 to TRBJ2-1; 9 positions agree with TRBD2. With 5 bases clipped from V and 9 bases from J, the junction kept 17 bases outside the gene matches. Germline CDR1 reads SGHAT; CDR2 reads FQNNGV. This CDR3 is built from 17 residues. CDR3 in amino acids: CASSVGGISGRRAEQFF. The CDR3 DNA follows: TGTGCCAGCAGCGTAGGGGGTATTAGCGGGAGAAGGGCTGAGCAGTTCTTC.

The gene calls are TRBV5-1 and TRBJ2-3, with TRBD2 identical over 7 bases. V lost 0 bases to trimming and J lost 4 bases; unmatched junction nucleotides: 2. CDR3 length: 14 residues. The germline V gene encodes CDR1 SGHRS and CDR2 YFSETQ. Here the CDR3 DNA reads TGCGCCAGCAGCTTGGCCGGGAGGCCAGATACGCAGTATTTT. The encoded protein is CASSLAGRPDTQYF.

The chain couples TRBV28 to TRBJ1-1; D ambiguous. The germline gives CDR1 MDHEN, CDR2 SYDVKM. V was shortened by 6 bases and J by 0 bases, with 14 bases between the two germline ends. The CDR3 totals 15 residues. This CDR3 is CASRWKTEVNTEAFF. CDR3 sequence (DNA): TGTGCCAGCAGGTGGAAGACGGAGGTGAACACTGAAGCTTTCTTT.

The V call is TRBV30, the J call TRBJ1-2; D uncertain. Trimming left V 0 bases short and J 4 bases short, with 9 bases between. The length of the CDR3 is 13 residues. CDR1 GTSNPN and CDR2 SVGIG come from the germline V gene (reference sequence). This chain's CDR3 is CAWSVPQIYGYTF. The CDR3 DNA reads TGTGCCTGGAGTGTACCTCAGATCTATGGCTACACCTTC. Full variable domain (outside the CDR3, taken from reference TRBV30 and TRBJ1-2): SQTIHQWPATLVQPVGSPLSLECTVEGTSNPNLYWYRQAAGRGLQLLFYSVGIGQISSEVPQNLSASRPQDRQFILSSKKLLLSDSGFYLCAWSVPQIYGYTFGSGTRLTVV.

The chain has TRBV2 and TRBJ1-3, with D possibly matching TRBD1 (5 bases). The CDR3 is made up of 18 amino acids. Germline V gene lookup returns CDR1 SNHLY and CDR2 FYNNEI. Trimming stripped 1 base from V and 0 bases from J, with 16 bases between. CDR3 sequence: CASSEEGWDSSSGNTIYF. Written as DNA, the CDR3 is TGTGCCAGCAGTGAAGAGGGGTGGGACTCCAGCTCTGGAAACACCATATATTTT.

The chain's CDR3 is CASSLDVIGGNQPQHF. The DNA of the CDR3 is TGTGCCAGCAGCTTAGATGTCATTGGGGGCAATCAGCCCCAGCATTTT. The chain employs TRBV7-9 and TRBJ1-5; the D is unclear. V was trimmed by 1 base and J by 2 bases, leaving 12 bases between them. CDR3 length: 16 amino acids. The V gene's germline CDR1 is SEHNR and CDR2 FQNEAQ (reference sequence).

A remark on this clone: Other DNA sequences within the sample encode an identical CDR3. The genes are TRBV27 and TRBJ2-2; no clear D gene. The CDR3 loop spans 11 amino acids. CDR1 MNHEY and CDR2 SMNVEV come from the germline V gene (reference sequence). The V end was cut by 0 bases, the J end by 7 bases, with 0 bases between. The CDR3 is CASSLSGELFF. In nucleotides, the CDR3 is TGTGCCAGCAGTTTATCCGGGGAGCTGTTTTTT.